The next 3 T cell receptor beta chains were all read from a single sample in a study of regulatory T cells in long-lasting Graves disease. Noted time point: newly diagnosed GD, antithyroid drugs for less than 3 months. The authors made the TCR library using RNA they extracted from PBMCs. To make TCR beta libraries, researchers used iRepertoire HTBI primers and Arm-PCR of CDR3 regions. TCRdb fed the multiplex PCR reads into MiXCR, producing one record per CDR3 protein. The data contain about 440,000 distinct CDR3 sequences, about 16% of them singletons. The sample was also reused in another study, on T cells in Graves' hyperthyroidism and ophthalmopathy.

The sequences come from peripheral blood mononuclear cells (PBMCs), collected at new diagnosis, from a patient treated with antithyroid drugs. The source is a woman aged 25 to 39 with Graves disease.

This clonotype came up a few times. V and J are TRBV10-3 and TRBJ2-1; maybe TRBD2 (5 bases). The CDR3 spans 12 residues. The ends were cut back, 5 bases at V and 5 bases at J, with 7 bases in the middle. Germline CDR1 is ENHRY and CDR2 is SYGVKD. CDR3 in amino acids: CAISTRDNEQFF. The CDR3 nucleotides read TGTGCCATCAGTACTAGGGACAATGAGCAGTTCTTC.

About this clonotype: A much larger clone sits a single nucleotide away, making a read error possible. This sequence joins TRBV7-9 and TRBJ2-3, with TRBD2 matching over 10 bases. With 5 bases clipped from V and 5 bases from J, the junction kept 4 bases outside the gene matches. CDR1 and CDR2 from the germline V gene are SEHNR and FQNEAQ (reference sequence). This CDR3 is built from 14 residues. CDR3 sequence (DNA): TGTGCCAGCAGCCCTAGCGGGAGTCGAGATACGCAGTATTTT. It specifies CASSPSGSRDTQYF. The full variable domain, rest sourced from reference TRBV7-9 and TRBJ2-3, is DTGVSQNPRHKITKRGQNVTFRCDPISEHNRLYWYRQTLGQGPEFLTYFQNEAQLEKSRLLSDRFSAERPKGSFSTLEIQRTEQGDSAMYLCASSPSGSRDTQYFGPGTRLTVL.

This clonotype was picked up many times. V is TRBV30 and J is TRBJ2-2, with D perhaps TRBD2 (5 bases). In germline, CDR1 is GTSNPN, CDR2 SVGIG (reference sequence). CDR3 length equals 14 residues. V dropped 8 bases and J dropped 0 bases, with 13 bases sitting between them. CDR3: CAGPGKSNTGELFF. CDR3 DNA: TGTGCCGGCCCCGGGAAATCGAACACCGGGGAGCTGTTTTTT. Complete variable domain (other parts from reference TRBV30 and TRBJ2-2): SQTIHQWPATLVQPVGSPLSLECTVEGTSNPNLYWYRQAAGRGLQLLFYSVGIGQISSEVPQNLSASRPQDRQFILSSKKLLLSDSGFYLCAGPGKSNTGELFFGEGSRLTVL.